This T cell receptor beta chain was sequenced for a study of T cell changes during pregnancy in multiple sclerosis. Germline V gives CDR1 MNHEY, CDR2 SMNVEV (reference sequence). V lost 6 bases, J lost 4 bases, and 9 bases stayed unmatched. The CDR3 is 15 residues long. Assay: immunoSEQ multiplex PCR; the TCRdb copy retains only in-frame clones and omits some. The data hold about 110,000 clones, with 91% observed a single time. The sequenced sample was peripheral blood, obtained after pregnancy. The rearrangement joins TRBV27 to TRBJ1-2; TRBD1 aligns across 9 bases. The receptor comes from a female donor with multiple sclerosis, enrolled in a pregnancy study. The CDR3 DNA reads as TGTGCCAGCAGACAGGGGGCGCGATCGGGCTATGGCTACACCTTC. Its translation: CASRQGARSGYGYTF.